The rows below give T cell receptor beta chains drawn from one sample of a study of CD4 T cells in relation to SARS-CoV-2 and coronaviruses. These receptors lack a known antigen. The protocol was immunoSEQ multiplex PCR, while the TCRdb copy is restricted to in-frame clones and leaves out a portion. This sample has around 31,000 clones, with roughly four fifths found just once. Sequenced: memory CD4+ T cells from PBMCs, cultured in vitro. All receptors come from an adult with COVID-19. Both conserved end residues are part of each CDR3. A D gene is named only where the DNA matches it firmly. Size is omitted from some rows. Given values are once, few, many or a class for expanded clones.

TRBJ1-1	TRBV7-9	.	.	CASSLSALHTEAFF	TGTGCCAGCAGCTTGAGTGCGCTACACACTGAAGCTTTCTTT
TRBJ2-5	TRBV7-2	.	.	CARDWPSYGQQETQYF	TGTGCCAGAGATTGGCCGAGTTATGGACAGCAAGAGACCCAGTACTTC
TRBJ1-1	TRBV7-9	.	once	CASKRVGGTGTEAFF	TGTGCCAGCAAACGAGTTGGGGGAACGGGCACTGAAGCTTTCTTT
TRBJ2-5	TRBV7-8	.	.	CASSLGRGETQYF	TGTGCCAGCAGCTTAGGCAGGGGAGAGACCCAGTACTTC
TRBJ2-3	TRBV30	TRBD2	.	CAWSPTSGRAPDTQYF	TGTGCCTGGAGTCCGACTAGCGGGAGGGCCCCAGATACGCAGTATTTT
TRBJ2-3	TRBV7-9	TRBD1	once	CASSLPRQGRADTQYF	TGTGCCAGCAGCTTACCCCGACAGGGAAGGGCAGATACGCAGTATTTT
TRBJ1-1	TRBV24-1	TRBD1	.	CATSGKTGTGTEAFF	TGTGCCACCAGTGGCAAGACAGGGACTGGGACTGAAGCTTTCTTT
TRBJ2-1	TRBV5-5	TRBD1	.	CASSRGQGNYNEQFF	TGTGCCAGCAGCAGGGGACAGGGAAACTACAATGAGCAGTTCTTC
TRBJ2-1	TRBV11-2	TRBD2	.	CASSLGYGLAGGEQFF	TGTGCCAGCAGCTTAGGTTATGGACTAGCGGGAGGTGAGCAGTTCTTC
TRBJ2-1	TRBV7-8	TRBD2	once	CASSFSGRADREQFF	TGTGCCAGCAGCTTTAGCGGGAGGGCCGATCGTGAGCAGTTCTTC
TRBJ2-7	TRBV27	.	few	CASSFMGVPRYEQYF	TGTGCCAGCAGTTTCATGGGGGTCCCCAGATACGAGCAGTACTTC
TRBJ2-3	TRBV27	TRBD2	.	CASSLTFGLAVDTQYF	TGTGCCAGCAGTTTAACCTTTGGACTAGCGGTAGATACGCAGTATTTT
TRBJ2-5	TRBV6-5	.	once	CASLRRQTQETQYF	TGTGCCAGCCTACGGCGACAGACCCAAGAGACCCAGTACTTC
TRBJ1-1	TRBV18	.	.	CASSPPGRPMNTEAFF	TGTGCCAGCTCACCACCGGGACGCCCGATGAACACTGAAGCTTTCTTT
TRBJ2-4	TRBV7-2	.	once	CASSLEGTVGNIQYF	TGTGCCAGCAGCTTAGAGGGTACGGTGGGAAACATTCAGTACTTC
TRBJ2-7	TRBV10-3	.	.	CAISEGNSYEQYF	TGTGCCATCAGTGAAGGGAACTCCTACGAGCAGTACTTC
TRBJ2-3	TRBV20-1	.	.	CSALGTDTQYF	TGCAGTGCCCTGGGCACAGATACGCAGTATTTT
TRBJ1-6	TRBV30	.	.	CAWSVGRAESPLHF	TGTGCCTGGAGTGTAGGCAGGGCGGAGTCACCCCTCCACTTT
TRBJ1-2	TRBV3-1/TRBV3-2	.	.	CASSHSGTNYGYTF	TGTGCCAGCAGCCACTCAGGGACTAACTATGGCTACACCTTC
TRBJ2-1	TRBV3-1/TRBV3-2	TRBD2	.	CASSPVGREGHGEQFF	TGTGCCAGCAGCCCCGTGGGGCGGGAGGGCCACGGTGAGCAGTTCTTC
TRBJ2-7	TRBV28	.	.	CASSSRQVYEQYF	TGTGCCAGCAGCTCGCGGCAGGTTTACGAGCAGTACTTC
TRBJ2-5	TRBV15	.	.	CATSREDTARAQYF	TGTGCCACCAGCAGAGAGGACACCGCGAGGGCCCAGTACTTC
TRBJ2-5	TRBV9	.	.	CASSVGGRLEETQYF	TGTGCCAGCAGCGTAGGGGGAAGACTGGAAGAGACCCAGTACTTC
TRBJ2-7	TRBV2	.	.	CASSLFPGRGYEQYF	TGTGCCAGCAGTCTATTTCCGGGACGGGGCTACGAGCAGTACTTC
TRBJ2-7	TRBV9	TRBD2	few	CASSIGTSGSDEQYF	TGTGCCAGCAGCATCGGGACTAGCGGGAGCGACGAGCAGTACTTC
TRBJ2-2	TRBV9	.	.	CASSPGTANTGELFF	TGTGCCAGCAGCCCCGGGACGGCGAACACCGGGGAGCTGTTTTTT
TRBJ1-6	TRBV3-1/TRBV3-2	.	.	CASSQALTGRVNSPLHF	TGTGCCAGCAGCCAAGCGTTAACAGGGAGGGTGAATTCACCCCTCCACTTT
TRBJ2-1	TRBV7-9	TRBD2	few	CASSPGRGEQFF	TGTGCCAGCAGCCCCGGGAGGGGGGAGCAGTTCTTC
TRBJ2-7	TRBV18	.	few	CASSEGLRYEQYF	TGTGCCAGCTCGGAGGGACTGCGTTACGAGCAGTACTTC
TRBJ2-1	TRBV7-2	.	.	CASSLDATLEVRTYNEQFF	TGTGCCAGCAGCTTAGATGCGACTTTGGAGGTAAGAACCTACAATGAGCAGTTCTTC
TRBJ2-1	TRBV11-1	TRBD1	.	CASSLFLQGANEQFF	TGTGCCAGCAGCTTATTCCTACAGGGGGCGAATGAGCAGTTCTTC
TRBJ2-7	TRBV6-1	TRBD2	once	CASSEKAGGPDEQYF	TGTGCCAGCAGTGAAAAGGCGGGAGGGCCCGACGAGCAGTACTTC
TRBJ2-7	TRBV13	.	.	CASSTRRGGYEQYF	TGTGCCAGCAGCACGAGGAGGGGGGGCTACGAGCAGTACTTC
TRBJ2-3	TRBV5-1	.	.	CASSFQRADPDTQYF	TGCGCCAGCAGCTTCCAAAGAGCAGACCCAGATACGCAGTATTTT
TRBJ2-7	TRBV7-2	.	.	CASSLLTYEQYF	TGTGCCAGCAGCTTGCTCACCTACGAGCAGTACTTC
TRBJ2-7	TRBV29-1	TRBD2	.	CSGRASGSYEQYF	TGCAGCGGGAGGGCTAGCGGGAGTTACGAGCAGTACTTC
TRBJ1-6	TRBV3-1/TRBV3-2	.	once	CASSQDGGASSYNSPLHF	TGTGCCAGCAGCCAAGATGGGGGCGCTTCTTCCTATAATTCACCCCTCCACTTT
TRBJ1-6	TRBV27	.	.	CASSLEGVNSPLHF	TGTGCCAGCAGTTTAGAAGGAGTTAATTCACCCCTCCACTTT
TRBJ2-5	TRBV19	TRBD1	once	CASSMGTAKQETQYF	TGTGCCAGTAGTATGGGGACAGCCAAACAAGAGACCCAGTACTTC
TRBJ2-2	TRBV10-1	.	.	CASSETVTGELFF	TGCGCCAGCAGTGAAACGGTCACCGGGGAGCTGTTTTTT
TRBJ2-7	TRBV6-2/TRBV6-3	.	.	CASSYSLTNEQYF	TGTGCCAGCAGTTACTCCCTAACGAACGAGCAGTACTTC
TRBJ2-7	TRBV12-5	TRBD2	.	CASGIRTSGPDESSYEQYF	TGTGCTAGTGGTATACGGACTAGCGGGCCTGATGAGAGCTCCTACGAGCAGTACTTC
TRBJ2-7	TRBV5-4	TRBD1	.	CASSPPPRTGGDEQYF	TGTGCCAGCAGCCCTCCCCCCCGGACAGGAGGAGACGAGCAGTACTTC
TRBJ1-2	TRBV6-5	.	.	CASSMTLPSNYGYTF	TGTGCCAGCAGTATGACATTACCCTCTAACTATGGCTACACCTTC
TRBJ1-2	TRBV10-1	.	.	CASSDGDYGYTF	TGCGCCAGCAGTGATGGGGATTATGGCTACACCTTC
TRBJ2-2	TRBV5-1	.	few	CASSPATGPPHPNTGELFF	TGCGCCAGCAGCCCTGCCACGGGACCGCCCCACCCGAACACCGGGGAGCTGTTTTTT
TRBJ2-7	TRBV28	.	.	CASRDTGEQYF	TGTGCCAGCAGGGATACAGGCGAGCAGTACTTC
TRBJ2-6	TRBV6-5	.	.	CASRGVSGANVLTF	TGTGCCAGCAGGGGCGTCTCTGGGGCCAACGTCCTGACTTTC
TRBJ1-1	TRBV12-3/TRBV12-4	.	few	CASSLQVDTEAFF	TGTGCCAGCAGTTTACAGGTAGACACTGAAGCTTTCTTT
TRBJ2-7	TRBV7-8	.	.	CASSLASGGVYEQYF	TGTGCCAGCAGCTTAGCGAGTGGGGGAGTCTACGAGCAGTACTTC
TRBJ2-3	TRBV7-2	.	.	CASSWVADTQYF	TGTGCCAGCAGCTGGGTGGCAGATACGCAGTATTTT
TRBJ1-2	TRBV20-1	TRBD1	few	CGRQGPDGYTF	TGCGGCAGACAGGGGCCGGACGGCTACACCTTC
TRBJ2-1	TRBV3-1/TRBV3-2	TRBD2	few	CASSQPLAGSYNEQFF	TGTGCCAGCAGCCAACCACTAGCGGGAAGTTACAATGAGCAGTTCTTC
TRBJ2-1	TRBV7-8	TRBD2	.	CASSLVLRLAGRSNEQFF	TGTGCCAGCAGCTTAGTCCTGAGGCTAGCGGGACGTTCCAATGAGCAGTTCTTC